What follows are 10 T cell receptor beta chains derived from one specimen sequenced in a study of a mutant IDH1 vaccine in newly diagnosed glioma. The antigens of these receptors remain unknown. Data came from immunoSEQ multiplex PCR; TCRdb stores just in-frame clones and leaves some out. The sample lists tens of thousands of clones; 65% were seen once. Described time point: week 47, end of study. Each vaccine dose was 300 ug of mutant IDH1 20-mer peptide, with topical imiquimod. The sequences come from peripheral blood mononuclear cells (PBMCs), collected from a glioma patient whose treatment included an IDH1 peptide vaccine. The receptors were gathered from a man aged 35-49 years with glioma. Some clones in this sample may be carry-over from other donors' samples.

CDR3 amino acids: CASSLTPPTSPAQQYF. CDR3 in DNA: TGCGCCAGCAGCCTGACACCTCCGACTAGCCCAGCCCAACAGTACTTC. The rearrangement joins TRBV5-1 to TRBJ2-7; 7 positions match TRBD2. V lost 4 bases to trimming and J lost 10 bases; unmatched junction nucleotides: 20. The CDR3 loop spans 16 amino acids. CDR1 and CDR2 (germline): SGHRS, YFSETQ.

V and J are TRBV7-9 and TRBJ2-5; D not certain. Between the trimmed V and J ends, which lost 1 base and 1 base, there was a span of 13 bases. The V gene's germline CDR1 is SEHNR and CDR2 FQNEAQ (reference sequence). The CDR3 contains 16 residues. CDR3 region: CASSLGSSSTQETQYF. DNA for the CDR3: TGTGCCAGCAGCTTAGGAAGCAGTTCTACCCAAGAGACCCAGTACTTC.

The chain couples TRBV4-1 to TRBJ2-3; D unclear. V was shortened by 8 bases and J by 1 base, with 10 bases between the two germline ends. The germline gives CDR1 MGHRA, CDR2 YSYEKL. This CDR3 contains 13 residues. The CDR3 here is CASSWVGTDTQYF. In DNA form, the CDR3 reads TGCGCCAGCTCCTGGGTTGGCACAGATACGCAGTATTTT.

This clone was seen many times. The gene calls are TRBV2 and TRBJ2-7, with D tentatively TRBD1 (5 bases). In germline, CDR1 is SNHLY, CDR2 FYNNEI. CDR3 size: 12 residues. The V end was cut by 5 bases, the J end by 5 bases, with 10 bases between. CDR3 region: CASSTTGDEQYF. CDR3 DNA: TGTGCCAGCAGTACAACAGGAGACGAGCAGTACTTC.

This chain links TRBV19 with TRBJ2-1; D unresolved. Germline V gives CDR1 LNHDA, CDR2 SQIVND (reference sequence). This CDR3 has 16 residues. The V end lost 4 bases, the J end lost 1 base, and 14 bases lay between the germline ends. As DNA, the CDR3 is TGTGCCAGTAGTAGCCCCAGGATAAAGTCCTACAATGAGCAGTTCTTC. Translation: CASSSPRIKSYNEQFF. Complete variable domain (other parts from reference TRBV19 and TRBJ2-1): DGGITQSPKYLFRKEGQNVTLSCEQNLNHDAMYWYRQDPGQGLRLIYYSQIVNDFQKGDIAEGYSVSREKKESFPLTVTSAQKNPTAFYLCASSSPRIKSYNEQFFGPGTRLTVL.

This clone showed up just once. The V and J genes are TRBV10-3 and TRBJ2-4; D remains unclear. The CDR3 is made up of 14 amino acids. Germline CDR1 ENHRY, CDR2 SYGVKD. V lost 2 bases and J 0 bases, leaving 5 bases between the germline ends. The CDR3 nucleotides are TGTGCCATCAGTGAGACGGTAGCCAAAAACATTCAGTACTTC. It yields the protein CAISETVAKNIQYF.

V usage is TRBV20-1 and J usage is TRBJ2-7, with unresolved D. Germline-derived CDR1 and CDR2 are DFQATT and SNEGSKA (reference sequence). The CDR3 has 11 residues. V lost 5 bases to trimming and J lost 7 bases, with 12 bases between them. The chain's CDR3 is CSARLTVEQYF. CDR3 DNA: TGCAGTGCTCGACTGACGGTAGAGCAGTACTTC.

V usage is TRBV13 and J usage is TRBJ2-2; D is possibly TRBD1 (7 bases). This CDR3 contains 16 residues. Germline assignment: CDR1 PRHDT and CDR2 FYEKMQ (reference sequence). Trimming cost V 3 bases and J 3 bases, with 14 bases left between them. The CDR3, as DNA: TGTGCCAGCAGCTTCGGAGGGGGCGGGTACACCGGGGAGCTGTTTTTT. This codes for CASSFGGGGYTGELFF.

This clone has more than one count but fewer than ten. The chain carries TRBV14 and TRBJ1-3; D not resolved. With 1 base removed from V and 0 bases from J, the gap between germline ends came to 10 bases. This CDR3 comprises 16 residues. The germline V gene encodes CDR1 SGHDN and CDR2 FVKESK. CDR3 loop: CASSQAATVSGNTIYF. Written as DNA, the CDR3 is TGTGCCAGCAGCCAAGCAGCGACGGTCTCTGGAAACACCATATATTTT.

V is TRBV2 and J is TRBJ1-5; perhaps TRBD1 as D (5 bases). V dropped 4 bases and J dropped 8 bases, with 12 bases sitting between them. Looked up from germline, CDR1 is SNHLY and CDR2 is FYNNEI. The CDR3 runs to 13 residues. For the CDR3, the DNA is TGTGCCAGCAGTGTAGGGGCGATAGAGCCCCAGCATTTT. Residues: CASSVGAIEPQHF.